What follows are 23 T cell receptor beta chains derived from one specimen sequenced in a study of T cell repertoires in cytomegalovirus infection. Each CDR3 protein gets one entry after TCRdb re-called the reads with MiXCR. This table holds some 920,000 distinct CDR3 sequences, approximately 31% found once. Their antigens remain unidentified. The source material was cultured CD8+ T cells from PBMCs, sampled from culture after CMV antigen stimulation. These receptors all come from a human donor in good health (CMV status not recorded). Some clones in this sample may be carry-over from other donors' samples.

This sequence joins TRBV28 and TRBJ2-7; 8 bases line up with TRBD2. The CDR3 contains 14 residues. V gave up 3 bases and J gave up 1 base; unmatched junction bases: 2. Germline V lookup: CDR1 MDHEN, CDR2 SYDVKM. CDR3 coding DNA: TGTGCCAGCAGTTTCCAGCGGGGGTCCTACGAGCAGTACGTC. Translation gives CASSFQRGSYEQYV.

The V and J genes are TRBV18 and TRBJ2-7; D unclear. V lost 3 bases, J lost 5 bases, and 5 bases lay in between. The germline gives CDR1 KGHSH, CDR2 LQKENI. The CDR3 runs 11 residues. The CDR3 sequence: CASSPSDEQYF. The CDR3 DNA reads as TGTGCCAGCTCACCCTCGGACGAGCAGTACTTC. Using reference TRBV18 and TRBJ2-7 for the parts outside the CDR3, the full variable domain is NAGVMQNPRHLVRRRGQEARLRCSPMKGHSHVYWYRQLPEEGLKFMVYLQKENIIDESGMPKERFSAEFPKEGPSILRIQQVVRGDSAAYFCASSPSDEQYFGPGTRLTVT.

CDR3 sequence: CASSRPDRGNHEQFF. CDR3 DNA sequence: TGTGCCAGCAGCCGCCCGGACAGGGGAAACCATGAGCAGTTCTTC. The chain joins TRBV7-6 to TRBJ2-1; TRBD1 agrees at 9 bases. With 5 bases clipped from V and 8 bases from J, the junction kept 10 bases outside the gene matches. The CDR3 is 15 amino acids. Germline-derived CDR1 and CDR2 are SGHVS and FNYEAQ.

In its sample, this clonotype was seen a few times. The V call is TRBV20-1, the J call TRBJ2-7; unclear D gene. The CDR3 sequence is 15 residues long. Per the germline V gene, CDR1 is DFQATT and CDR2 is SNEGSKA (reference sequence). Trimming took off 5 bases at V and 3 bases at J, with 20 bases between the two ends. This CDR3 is CSAPSRVVNLYEQYF. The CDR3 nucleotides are TGCAGTGCTCCCAGTCGGGTCGTCAATCTCTACGAGCAGTACTTC.

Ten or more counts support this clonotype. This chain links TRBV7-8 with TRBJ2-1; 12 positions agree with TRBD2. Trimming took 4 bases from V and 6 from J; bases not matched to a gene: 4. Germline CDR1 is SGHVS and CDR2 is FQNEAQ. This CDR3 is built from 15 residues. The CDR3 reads CASSSPSGGANEQFF. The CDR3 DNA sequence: TGTGCCAGCAGCTCCCCTAGCGGGGGGGCCAATGAGCAGTTCTTC.

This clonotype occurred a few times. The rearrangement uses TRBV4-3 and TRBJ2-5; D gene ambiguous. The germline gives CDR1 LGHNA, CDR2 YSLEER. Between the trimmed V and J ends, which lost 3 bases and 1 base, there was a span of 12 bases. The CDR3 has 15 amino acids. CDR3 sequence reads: CASSHAALVQETQYF. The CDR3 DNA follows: TGCGCCAGCAGCCACGCTGCCCTAGTCCAAGAGACCCAGTACTTC.

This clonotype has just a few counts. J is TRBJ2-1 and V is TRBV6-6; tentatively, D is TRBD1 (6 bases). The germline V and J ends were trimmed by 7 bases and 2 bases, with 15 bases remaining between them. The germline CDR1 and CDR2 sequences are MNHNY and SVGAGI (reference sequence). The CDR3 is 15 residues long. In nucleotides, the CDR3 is TGTGCCAGCATTCCCCGACAGGACCCCTACAATGAGCAGTTCTTC. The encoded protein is CASIPRQDPYNEQFF.

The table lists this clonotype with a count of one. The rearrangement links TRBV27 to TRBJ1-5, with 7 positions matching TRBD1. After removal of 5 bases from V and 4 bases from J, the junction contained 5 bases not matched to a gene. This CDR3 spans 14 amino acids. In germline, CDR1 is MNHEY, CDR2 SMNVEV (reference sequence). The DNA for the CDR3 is TGTGCCAGCAGTCAGGACAGGAGAAATCAGCCCCAGCATTTT. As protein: CASSQDRRNQPQHF.

This CDR3 reads CASSLSRDRDQPQHF. CDR3 DNA sequence: TGTGCCAGCAGCTTATCCCGGGACAGGGACCAGCCCCAGCATTTT. This chain links TRBV7-8 with TRBJ1-5, with 9 bases aligning to TRBD1. This CDR3 is built from 15 residues. V dropped 2 bases and J dropped 7; count of bases not matched to a gene: 6. The germline V gene has CDR1 SGHVS and CDR2 FQNEAQ. Supplemented by reference TRBV7-8 and TRBJ1-5, the full variable domain reads GAGVSQSPRYKVAKRGQDVALRCDPISGHVSLFWYQQALGQGPEFLTYFQNEAQLDKSGLPSDRFFAERPEGSVSTLKIQRTQQEDSAVYLCASSLSRDRDQPQHFGDGTRLSIL.

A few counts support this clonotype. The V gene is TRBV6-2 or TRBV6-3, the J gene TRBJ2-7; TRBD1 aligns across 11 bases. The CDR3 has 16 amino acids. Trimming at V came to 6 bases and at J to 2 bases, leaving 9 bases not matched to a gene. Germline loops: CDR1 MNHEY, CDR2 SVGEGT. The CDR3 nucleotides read TGTGCCAGCAGAGACACTCGGGGACAGGGGGCCTACGAGCAGTACGTC. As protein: CASRDTRGQGAYEQYV.

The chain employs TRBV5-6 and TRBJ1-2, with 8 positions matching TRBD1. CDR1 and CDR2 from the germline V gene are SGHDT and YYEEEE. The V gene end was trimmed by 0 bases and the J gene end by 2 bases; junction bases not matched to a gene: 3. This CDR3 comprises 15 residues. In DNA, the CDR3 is TGTGCCAGCAGCTTGGCAGGGGGCTGGAACTATGGCTACACCTTC. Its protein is CASSLAGGWNYGYTF.

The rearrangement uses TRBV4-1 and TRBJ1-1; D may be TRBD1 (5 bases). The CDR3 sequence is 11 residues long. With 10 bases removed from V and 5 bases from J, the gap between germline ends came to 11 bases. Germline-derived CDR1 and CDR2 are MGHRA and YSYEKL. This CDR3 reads CATGRGTEAFF. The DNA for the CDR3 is TGCGCCACGGGGCGGGGGACTGAAGCTTTCTTT.

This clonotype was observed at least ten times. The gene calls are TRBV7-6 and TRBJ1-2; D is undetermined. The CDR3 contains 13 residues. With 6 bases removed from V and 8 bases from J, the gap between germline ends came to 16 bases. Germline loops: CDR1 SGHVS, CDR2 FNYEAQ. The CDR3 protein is CASRDPADRGYTF. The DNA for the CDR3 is TGTGCCAGCAGGGATCCGGCAGATCGGGGCTACACCTTC.

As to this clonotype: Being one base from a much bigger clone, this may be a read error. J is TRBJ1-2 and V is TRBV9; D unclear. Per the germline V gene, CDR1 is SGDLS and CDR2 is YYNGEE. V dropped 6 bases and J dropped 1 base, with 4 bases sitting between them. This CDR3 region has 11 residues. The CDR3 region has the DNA TGTGCCAGCAAGGATAACTATGGCTACACCTTC. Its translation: CASKDNYGYTF.

Here the CDR3 DNA reads TGTGCCAGCAGTGATAGGGTACGCCCCACTGAAGCTTTCTTT. Residues: CASSDRVRPTEAFF. The rearrangement joins TRBV2 to TRBJ1-1; D is uncertain. Germline V gene data show CDR1 as SNHLY and CDR2 as FYNNEI. Trimming shortened V by 3 bases and J by 4 bases, and 12 bases separated the two germline ends. The CDR3 loop spans 14 amino acids.

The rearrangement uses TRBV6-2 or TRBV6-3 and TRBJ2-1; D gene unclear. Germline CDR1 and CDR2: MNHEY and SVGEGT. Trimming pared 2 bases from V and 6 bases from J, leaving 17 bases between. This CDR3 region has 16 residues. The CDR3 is CASSYGQDPPRNEQFF. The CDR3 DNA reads TGTGCCAGCAGTTACGGCCAGGACCCTCCGCGCAATGAGCAGTTCTTC.

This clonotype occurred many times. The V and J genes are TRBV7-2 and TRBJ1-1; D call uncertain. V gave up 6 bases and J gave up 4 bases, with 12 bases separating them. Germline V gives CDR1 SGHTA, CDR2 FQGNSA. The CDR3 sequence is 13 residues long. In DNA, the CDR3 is TGTGCCAGCAGGGGGTCCGGCGGCACTGAAGCTTTCTTT. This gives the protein CASRGSGGTEAFF.

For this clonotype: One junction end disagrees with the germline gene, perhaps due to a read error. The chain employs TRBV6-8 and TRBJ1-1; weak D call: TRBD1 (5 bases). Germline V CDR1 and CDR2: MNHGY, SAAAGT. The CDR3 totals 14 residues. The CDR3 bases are TGTGCCAACAGTTACTCGGGTTTGACAGTTGAAGCTTTCTTT. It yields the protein CANSYSGLTVEAFF.

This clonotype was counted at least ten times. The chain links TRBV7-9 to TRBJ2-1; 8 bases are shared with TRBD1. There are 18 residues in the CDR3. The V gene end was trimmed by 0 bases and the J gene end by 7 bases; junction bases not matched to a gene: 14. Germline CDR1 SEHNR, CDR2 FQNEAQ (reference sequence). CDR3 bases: TGTGCCAGCAGCTTAGCACGGACAGGGAAAACAGGGAAAAATGAGCAGTTCTTC. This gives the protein CASSLARTGKTGKNEQFF.

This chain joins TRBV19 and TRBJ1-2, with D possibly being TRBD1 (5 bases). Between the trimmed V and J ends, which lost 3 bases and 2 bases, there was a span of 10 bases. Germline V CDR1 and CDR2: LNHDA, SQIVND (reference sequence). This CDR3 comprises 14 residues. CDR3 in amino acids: CASSISQGNYGYTF. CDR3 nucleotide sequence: TGTGCCAGTAGTATCTCGCAGGGAAACTATGGCTACACCTTC.

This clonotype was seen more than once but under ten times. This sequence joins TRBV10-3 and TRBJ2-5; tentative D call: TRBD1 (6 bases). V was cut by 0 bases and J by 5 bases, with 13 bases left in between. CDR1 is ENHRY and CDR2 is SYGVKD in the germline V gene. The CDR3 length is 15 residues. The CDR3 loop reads CAISESTYREETQYF. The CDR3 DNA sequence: TGTGCCATCAGTGAGTCGACGTACAGGGAGGAGACCCAGTACTTC.

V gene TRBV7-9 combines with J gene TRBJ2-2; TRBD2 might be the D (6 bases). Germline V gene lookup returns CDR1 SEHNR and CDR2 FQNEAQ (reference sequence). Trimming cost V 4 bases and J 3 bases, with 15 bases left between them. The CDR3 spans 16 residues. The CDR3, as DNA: TGTGCCAGCAGCTCGCGAAGTAGCGGTCACACCGGGGAGCTGTTTTTT. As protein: CASSSRSSGHTGELFF.

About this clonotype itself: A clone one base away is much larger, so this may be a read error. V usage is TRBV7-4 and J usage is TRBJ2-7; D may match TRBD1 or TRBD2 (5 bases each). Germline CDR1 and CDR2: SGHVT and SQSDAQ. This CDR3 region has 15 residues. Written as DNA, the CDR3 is TGTGCCAACAGCCCCAGTGGGGGTGGTTCCTACGAGCAGTACTTC. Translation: CANSPSGGGSYEQYF. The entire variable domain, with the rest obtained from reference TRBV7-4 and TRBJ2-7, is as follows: GAGVSQSPRYKVAKRGRDVALRCDSISGHVTLYWYRQTLGQGSEVLTYSQSDAQRDKSGRPSGRFSAERPERSVSTLKIQRTEQGDSAVYLCANSPSGGGSYEQYFGPGTRLTVT.